This TCR beta chain originates from a study of a mutant IDH1 vaccine in newly diagnosed glioma. Study-wide background: Vaccination began 4-6 weeks post radiotherapy alone, or with temozolomide cycles.

Germline V gives CDR1 LNHNV, CDR2 YYDKDF (reference sequence). Trimming took off 0 bases at V and 2 bases at J, with 8 bases between the two ends. The CDR3 loop spans 15 amino acids. Sequenced by immunoSEQ multiplex PCR; TCRdb stores in-frame clones only, minus some. Of around 76,000 clones in the sample, about 85% were seen once. Worth noting for this clone: Its antigen is as yet unknown.

Time point in this sample: week 23, last vaccination. Doses of 300 ug of mutant IDH1 20-mer peptide were given with topical imiquimod. The chain carries TRBV15 and TRBJ2-1; D remains unclear. Here the sequenced sample was PBMCs, taken from a glioma patient whose treatment included an IDH1 peptide vaccine. The TCR sequence derives from a woman aged 45-59 years with glioma. CDR3: CATSREGYTYNEQFF. Here the CDR3 DNA reads TGTGCCACCAGCAGAGAAGGATACACCTACAATGAGCAGTTCTTC.